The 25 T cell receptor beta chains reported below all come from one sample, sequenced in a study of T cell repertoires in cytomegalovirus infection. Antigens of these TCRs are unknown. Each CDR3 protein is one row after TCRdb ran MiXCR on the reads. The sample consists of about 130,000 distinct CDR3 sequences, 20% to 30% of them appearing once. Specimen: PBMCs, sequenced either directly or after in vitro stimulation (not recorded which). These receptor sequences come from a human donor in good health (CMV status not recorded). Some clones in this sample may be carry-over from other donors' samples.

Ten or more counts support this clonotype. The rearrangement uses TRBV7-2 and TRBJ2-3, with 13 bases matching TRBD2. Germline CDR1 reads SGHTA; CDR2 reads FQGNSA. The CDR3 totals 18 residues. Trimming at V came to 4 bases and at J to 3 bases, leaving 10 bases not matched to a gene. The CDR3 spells CASSSLWRTSGRTDTQYF. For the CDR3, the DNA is TGTGCCAGCAGCTCCCTCTGGAGGACTAGCGGGAGAACAGATACGCAGTATTTT.

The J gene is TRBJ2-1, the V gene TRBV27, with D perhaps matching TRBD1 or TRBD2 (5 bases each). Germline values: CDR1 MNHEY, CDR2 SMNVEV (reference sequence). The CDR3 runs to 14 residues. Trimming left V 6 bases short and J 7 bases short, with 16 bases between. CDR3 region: CASSWGRIENEQFF. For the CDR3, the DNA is TGTGCCAGCAGCTGGGGGAGAATCGAGAATGAGCAGTTCTTC.

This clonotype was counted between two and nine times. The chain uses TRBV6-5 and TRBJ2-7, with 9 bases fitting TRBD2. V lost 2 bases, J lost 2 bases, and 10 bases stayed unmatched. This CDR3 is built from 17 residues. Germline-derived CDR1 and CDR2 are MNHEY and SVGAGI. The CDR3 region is CASSYASPAGGPYEQYF. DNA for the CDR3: TGTGCCAGCAGTTACGCGTCCCCAGCGGGAGGACCCTACGAGCAGTACTTC.

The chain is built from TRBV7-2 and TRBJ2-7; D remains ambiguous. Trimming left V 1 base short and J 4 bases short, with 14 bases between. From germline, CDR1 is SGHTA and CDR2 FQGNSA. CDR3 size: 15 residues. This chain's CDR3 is CASSLVSDSPYEQYF. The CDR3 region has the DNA TGTGCCAGCAGCTTAGTTTCGGATAGCCCTTACGAGCAGTACTTC.

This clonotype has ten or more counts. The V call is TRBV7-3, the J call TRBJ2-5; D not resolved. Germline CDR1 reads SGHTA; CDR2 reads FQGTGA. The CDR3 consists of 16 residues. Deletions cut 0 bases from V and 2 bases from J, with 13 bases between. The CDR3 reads CASSLTGIATQETQYF. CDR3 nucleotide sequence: TGTGCCAGCAGCTTAACGGGAATAGCCACTCAAGAGACCCAGTACTTC.

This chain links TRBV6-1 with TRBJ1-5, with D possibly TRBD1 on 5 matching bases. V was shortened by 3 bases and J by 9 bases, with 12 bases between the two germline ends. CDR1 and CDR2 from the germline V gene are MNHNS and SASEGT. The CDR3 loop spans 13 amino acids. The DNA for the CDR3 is TGTGCCAGCAGTGAGGAGGGGTTGCGGCCCCAGCATTTT. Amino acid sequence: CASSEEGLRPQHF.

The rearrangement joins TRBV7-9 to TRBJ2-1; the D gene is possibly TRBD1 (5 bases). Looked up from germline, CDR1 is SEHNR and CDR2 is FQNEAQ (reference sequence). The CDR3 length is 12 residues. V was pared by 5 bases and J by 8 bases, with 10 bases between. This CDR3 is CASSPRGYEQFF. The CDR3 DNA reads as TGTGCCAGCAGCCCAAGGGGCTATGAGCAGTTCTTC.

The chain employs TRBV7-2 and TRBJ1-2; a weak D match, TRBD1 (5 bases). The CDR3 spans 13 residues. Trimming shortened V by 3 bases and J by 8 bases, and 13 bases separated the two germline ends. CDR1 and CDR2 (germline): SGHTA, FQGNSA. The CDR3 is CASSFGRVQGYTF. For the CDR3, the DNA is TGTGCCAGCAGCTTCGGCAGGGTCCAAGGCTACACCTTC. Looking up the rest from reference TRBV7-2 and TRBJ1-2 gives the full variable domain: GAGVSQSPSNKVTEKGKDVELRCDPISGHTALYWYRQSLGQGLEFLIYFQGNSAPDKSGLPSDRFSAERTGGSVSTLTIQRTQQEDSAVYLCASSFGRVQGYTFGSGTRLTVV.

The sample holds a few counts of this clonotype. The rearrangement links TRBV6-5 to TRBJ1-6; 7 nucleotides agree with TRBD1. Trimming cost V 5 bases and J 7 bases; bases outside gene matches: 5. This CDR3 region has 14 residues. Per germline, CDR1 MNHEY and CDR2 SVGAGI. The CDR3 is CASSSTGENSPLHF. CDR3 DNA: TGTGCCAGCAGTAGCACAGGGGAAAATTCACCCCTCCACTTT.

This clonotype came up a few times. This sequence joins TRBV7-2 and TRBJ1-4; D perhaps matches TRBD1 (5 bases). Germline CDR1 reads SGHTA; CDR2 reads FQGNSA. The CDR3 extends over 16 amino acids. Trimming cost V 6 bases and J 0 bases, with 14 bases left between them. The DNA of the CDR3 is TGTGCCAGCAGAAAGGGAGGGGCAGCAACTAATGAAAAACTGTTTTTT. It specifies CASRKGGAATNEKLFF.

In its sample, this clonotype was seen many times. In nucleotides, the CDR3 is TGCGCCAGCAGCTTGTCCCGGACAGGGAAAGGCTACACCTTC. Amino acids: CASSLSRTGKGYTF. The chain uses TRBV5-1 and TRBJ1-2, with 8 positions matching TRBD1. CDR1 is SGHRS and CDR2 is YFSETQ in the germline V gene. This CDR3 contains 14 residues. V lost 1 base and J lost 8; bases outside the gene matches: 7.

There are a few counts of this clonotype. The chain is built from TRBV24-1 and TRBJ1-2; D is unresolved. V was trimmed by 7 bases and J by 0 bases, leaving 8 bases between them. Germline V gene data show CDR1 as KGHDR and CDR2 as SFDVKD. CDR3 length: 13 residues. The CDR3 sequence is CATRDGTNYGYTF. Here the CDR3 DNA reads TGTGCCACCAGGGACGGAACTAACTATGGCTACACCTTC.

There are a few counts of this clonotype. CDR3 nucleotides: TGTGCCACCGGGACAGGGATCCGCGAGCAGTACGTC. It translates to CATGTGIREQYV. The rearrangement uses TRBV28 and TRBJ2-7; 9 nucleotides agree with TRBD1. Per germline, CDR1 MDHEN and CDR2 SYDVKM. V was pared by 10 bases and J by 6 bases, with 7 bases of the junction left unmatched. CDR3 length: 12 amino acids.

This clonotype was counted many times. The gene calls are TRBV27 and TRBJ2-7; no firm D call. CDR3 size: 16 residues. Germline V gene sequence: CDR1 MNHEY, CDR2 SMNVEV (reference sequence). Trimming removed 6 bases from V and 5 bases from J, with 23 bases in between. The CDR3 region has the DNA TGTGCCAGCAGCCCGCTGGTGTCTGGATCTATCGACGAGCAGTACGTC. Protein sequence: CASSPLVSGSIDEQYV.

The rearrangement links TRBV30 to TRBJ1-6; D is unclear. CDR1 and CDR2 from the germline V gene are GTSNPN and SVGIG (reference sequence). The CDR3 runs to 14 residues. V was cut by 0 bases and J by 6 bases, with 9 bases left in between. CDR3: CAWSVVRGNSPLHF. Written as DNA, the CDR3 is TGTGCCTGGAGTGTCGTTCGGGGTAATTCACCCCTCCACTTT.

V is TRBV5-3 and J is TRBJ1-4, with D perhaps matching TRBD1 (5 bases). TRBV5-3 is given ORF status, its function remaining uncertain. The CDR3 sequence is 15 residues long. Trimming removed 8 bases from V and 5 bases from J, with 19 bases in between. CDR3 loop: CASSTGLTENEKLFF. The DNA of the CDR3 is TGTGCCAGCAGCACAGGACTGACCGAGAATGAAAAACTGTTTTTT.

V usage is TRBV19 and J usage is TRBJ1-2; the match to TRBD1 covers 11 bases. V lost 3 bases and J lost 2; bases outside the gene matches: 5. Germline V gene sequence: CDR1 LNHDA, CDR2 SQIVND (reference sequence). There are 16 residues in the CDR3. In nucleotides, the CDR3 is TGTGCCAGTAGTATTCGGACAGGGGGCCGCAACTATGGCTACACCTTC. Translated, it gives CASSIRTGGRNYGYTF.

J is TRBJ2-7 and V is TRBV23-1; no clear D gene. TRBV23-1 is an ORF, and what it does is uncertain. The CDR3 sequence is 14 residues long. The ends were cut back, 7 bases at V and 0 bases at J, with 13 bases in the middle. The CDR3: CASIGRASSYEQYV. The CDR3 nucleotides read TGCGCCAGCATCGGAAGGGCCAGCTCCTACGAGCAGTACGTC.

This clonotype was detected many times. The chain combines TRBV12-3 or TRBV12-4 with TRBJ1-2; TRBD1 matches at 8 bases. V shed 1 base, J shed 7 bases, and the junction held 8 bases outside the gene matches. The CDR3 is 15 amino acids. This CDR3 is CASSLGGRGLSGYTF. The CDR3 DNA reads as TGTGCCAGCAGTTTAGGCGGCAGGGGGCTGTCTGGCTACACCTTC.

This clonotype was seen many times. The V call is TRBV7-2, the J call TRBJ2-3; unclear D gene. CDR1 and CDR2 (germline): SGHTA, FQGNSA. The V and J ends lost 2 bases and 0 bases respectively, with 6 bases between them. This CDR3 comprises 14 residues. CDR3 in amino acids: CASSLLPSTDTQYF. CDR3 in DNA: TGTGCCAGCAGCTTATTACCCAGCACAGATACGCAGTATTTT.

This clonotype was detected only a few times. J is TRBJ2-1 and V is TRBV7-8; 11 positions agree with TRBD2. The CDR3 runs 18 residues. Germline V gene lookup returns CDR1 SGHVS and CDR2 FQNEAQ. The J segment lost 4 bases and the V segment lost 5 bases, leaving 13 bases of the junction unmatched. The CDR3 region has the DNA TGTGCCAGCAGCACCTCCCCACAGACTAGCGGGACATACAATGAGCAGTTCTTC. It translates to CASSTSPQTSGTYNEQFF.

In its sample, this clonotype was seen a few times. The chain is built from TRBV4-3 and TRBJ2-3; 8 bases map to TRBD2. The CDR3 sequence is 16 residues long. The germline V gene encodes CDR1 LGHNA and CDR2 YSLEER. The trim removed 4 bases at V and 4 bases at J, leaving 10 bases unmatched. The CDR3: CASSPGAGVLADTQYF. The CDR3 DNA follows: TGCGCCAGCAGCCCGGGAGCGGGAGTTTTGGCAGATACGCAGTATTTT.

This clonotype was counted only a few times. CDR3 sequence (DNA): TGTGCCAGTAGTCCGGGGCTCGACGGGACAGGGTTCAATCAGCCCCAGCATTTT. Amino acid sequence: CASSPGLDGTGFNQPQHF. This rearrangement joins TRBV19 to TRBJ1-5; TRBD1 matches 9 bases. The ends lost 5 bases at V and 3 bases at J; junction bases unmatched: 14. Per germline, CDR1 LNHDA and CDR2 SQIVND (reference sequence). The CDR3 extends over 18 amino acids.

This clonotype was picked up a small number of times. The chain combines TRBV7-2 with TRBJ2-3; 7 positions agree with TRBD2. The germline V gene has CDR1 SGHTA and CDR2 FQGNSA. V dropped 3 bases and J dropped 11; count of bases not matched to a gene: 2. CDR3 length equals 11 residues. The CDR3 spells CASSLGGGQYF. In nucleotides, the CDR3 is TGTGCCAGCAGCTTGGGGGGGGGGCAGTATTTT.

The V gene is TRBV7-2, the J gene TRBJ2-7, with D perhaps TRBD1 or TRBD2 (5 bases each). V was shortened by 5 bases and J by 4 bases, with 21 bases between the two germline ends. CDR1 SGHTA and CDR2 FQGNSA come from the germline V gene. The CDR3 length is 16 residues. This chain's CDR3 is CASSTDPGRTLYEQYV. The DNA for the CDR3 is TGTGCCAGCAGCACAGACCCGGGACGTACACTTTACGAGCAGTACGTC.